This T cell receptor beta chain was sequenced during a study of early T cells in non-severe SARS-CoV-2 infection. Via MiXCR, TCRdb re-called the 5' RACE reads, giving one row per CDR3 protein. The sample holds more than 55,000 distinct CDR3 sequences; about an eighth are singletons and the top ten take 4% to 5%. As regards this clonotype: Its ends do not fully match the called genes, so a read error is possible.

CDR3 size: 16 residues. Germline V CDR1 and CDR2: SSHAT, FNYEAQ (reference sequence). Sequenced sample: whole blood. The rearrangement links TRBV7-7 to TRBJ2-1, with 8 bases that match TRBD2. The TCR was taken from an adult who was a healthcare worker with PCR-confirmed SARS-CoV-2 infection or an uninfected control (not recorded which). The CDR3 DNA reads as TGTGCTAGCAGCTTAAATTTAGGTCTAGCGGGTAATGAGCAGTTCTTC. Encoded protein: CASSLNLGLAGNEQFF.